This T cell receptor beta chain is from a study of cytomegalovirus exposure and HLA in healthy donors (dated by TCRdb to about 2017). Notes on the research overall: An earlier analysis of 587 of the donors reported about 280 Gb of sequence data and 117 million unique TCR beta sequences obtained from about 170 million T cells. Typing coverage varied by locus: 629-630 donors for A, B, C, DRB1 and DQB1; approximately 500 for DQA1; 606 for DPA1; approximately 470 for DPB1. The aim of the study was to test whether cataloging public T cell receptors could identify signatures of past pathogen exposure. Among roughly 400 genotyped donors of the cohort, an average of about 220,000 unique TCR beta nucleotide sequences was sequenced per donor, of which about 20% were non-productive. Rather than drawing on any new phenotypic data, the later analysis identified candidate immune exposures from TCR beta sequences and the way those sequences occurred across donors. A later analysis re-examined previously published TCR beta repertoires from more than 650 donors and added high-resolution HLA genotyping to investigate patterns of TCR occurrence. An early release that covered approximately 600 HLA-typed donors contained approximately 300 gigabases of sequencing data and tens of millions of unique TCR sequences. In an earlier analysis of about 590 of the donors, high-throughput TCR beta sequencing was used to judge whether each TCR beta V gene segment behaved as functional or pseudogenic. Both class I and class II loci were covered by HLA typing, at four-digit resolution. The study combined high-throughput TCR immunosequencing, statistical association of individual TCRs with disease status, and machine learning to predict cytomegalovirus infection status. Donor age, sex, ethnicity and CMV serostatus were compiled together with the repertoire data. Because of strong linkage in the cohort, roughly five DR-DQ haplotypes were treated as single units for association and clustering. Besides the first cohort of approximately 670 subjects, a separate validation cohort made up of over 100 different subjects was used. Among the approximately 430 genotyped donors, approximately 77% belonged to the genetic ancestry cluster associated with self-reported Caucasian donors. The study profiled the T cell repertoires of under 850 subjects by immunosequencing and related them to cytomegalovirus serostatus. All discovery cohort repertoires had been generated on a single sequencing platform. In a later genetic analysis, genome-wide SNP genotypes for about 55% of the roughly 670 donors were used, and that subset was treated as a discovery cohort. Broad study findings and their caveats: A further reported finding was that TCR beta sequences accurately predicted the HLA-A and HLA-B alleles for most subjects in the first cohort. For the cohort, immune exposure information was limited to CMV serostatus. The earlier analysis of 587 of the donors excluded around 17 rarely observed V segments, including chromosome 9 orphons, because counts were too low. In a later analysis, most CMV-associated TCR beta chains were found to appear HLA-restricted, with HLA associations seemingly driven largely by CMV exposure. Several of the top co-occurrence clusters appeared to be linked to parvovirus B19, influenza, CMV and Epstein-Barr virus, according to a later analysis. Across donors, most TCR sequences were observed very rarely, whereas some public TCRs were present in many individuals. In an earlier analysis of approximately 590 of the donors, most TCR beta V segments appeared in productive rearrangements about 90% or about 30% of the time, broadly matching IMGT annotations. The authors suggested that the approach could potentially be extended to other disease states and immunological phenotypes. Cytomegalovirus status was reported to be diagnosed by the classifier with high specificity and sensitivity in both the original and validation cohorts. A cluster of highly shared sequence variants was judged likely to represent a technical artifact of the sequencing pipeline. When HLA alleles, especially DR and DQ, strongly co-occurred, attributing TCR associations to individual alleles was difficult. At a false discovery rate of 0.05, a later analysis linked 15,000 to 20,000 TCR beta sequences to specific HLA alleles. Compared with equally common non-associated chains, HLA-associated TCR beta chains in a later analysis were more clonally expanded and had lower generation probabilities. The cohort was sequenced for TCR beta chains only, and without alpha or paired-chain data the features that could be detected were limited. In a later genetic analysis, fewer N-insertions in productive TCRs were reported among donors in an Asian-associated ancestry cluster than the approximately 670-donor mean. A total of about 150 TCR beta chains were listed by the study as associated with cytomegalovirus. Roughly uniform sequencing depth across donors was assumed in presence/absence analyses, although this assumption may not hold. An association between a missense DCLRE1C variant and V-gene and J-gene trimming of TCR beta chains was found in a later genetic analysis and replicated in an independent cohort. Correlated functional status among segregating V segments might be attributable to linkage disequilibrium, but an unknown experimental factor could not be ruled out. Because some donors lacked HLA typing at each locus, the association tests relied only on the typed subset. Some IMGT-functional V segments, including TRBV6-2 and TRBV6-3, could not be told apart with the 87-base-pair reads, so those segments were excluded. According to a later analysis, TCR association rates differed among HLA loci, with DRB1 alleles showing the most associated TCRs and HLA-C alleles showing the fewest. A few of the identified cytomegalovirus-associated TCR beta chains were confirmed in vitro to be specific for cytomegalovirus antigens.

Library generation was performed with the immunoSEQ multiplex PCR assay. For the multiplex PCR, a mixture combining 60 forward primers for TCR Vbeta segments and 13 reverse primers for TCR Jbeta segments was used. Amplification of the CDR3 region of rearranged TCR beta genes was performed with a multiplex PCR assay on genomic DNA. On the Illumina HiSeq System, the amplified TCR beta libraries were sequenced as 87-base-pair reads. On the authors' methods: Across the 670 or so repertoires, a later analysis counted some 80 million unique TCR beta chains, 9.5 million to 12 million of which were shared by at least two donors. A nearest-neighbor algorithm error-corrected the raw reads and collapsed the reads into unique sequences, merging closely related sequences to remove PCR and sequencing errors. Alignment of CDR3 sequences to IMGT reference sequences was used to assign V, D and J gene segments. Each retained sequence needed at least a six-nucleotide match to both a V gene segment and a J gene segment. Rearrangements were classified as productive when the CDR3 lacked stop codons and remained in frame with V and J, and all other rearrangements were classified as non-productive. CDR3 was defined according to IMGT convention as the region running from the second conserved V-encoded cysteine to the conserved J-encoded phenylalanine. Sequences without an unambiguous match to a single V gene segment were excluded from the earlier analysis of 450 to 650 of the donors. An earlier analysis of approximately 590 of the donors called V segments functional above 56.7% productive rearrangements and segregating when the between-donor standard deviation exceeded 5%. A statistical classification framework was developed to diagnose cytomegalovirus status using the catalog of TCR beta chain sequences. V and J gene assignment, in a later analysis, came from comparing TCR nucleotide sequences with IMGT/GENE-DB human TR gene sequences. In a later analysis, CDR3 sequences and most-parsimonious VDJ recombination scenarios were assigned using the TCRdist pipeline. In a later analysis, every TCR beta chain was defined by the combination of its CDR3 amino acid sequence and its V-gene family, and reads without a unique V-gene family were dropped. As a way to deal with suspected cross-contamination and a sequencing artifact, a later analysis dropped roughly 600 nucleotide sequences that were highly shared and had low generation probability. In a later analysis, a clonal expansion index was calculated for each public chain from normalized within-repertoire ranks of inferred template counts. Generation probabilities in a later analysis came from a VDJ recombination model fitted to out-of-frame rearrangements, and those results were checked against IGoR. In a later analysis, hypergeometric tests were used to score TCR-TCR, TCR-HLA and TCR-CMV co-occurrence, with a repertoire-size bias correction applied to TCR pairs. To estimate false discovery rates, a later analysis permuted the HLA or CMV assignments 20 times. In a later analysis, co-occurring TCRs were grouped using DBSCAN, and TCRdist sequence similarity was added for clustering within HLA-allele-positive subsets. For co-occurrence clustering, repertoires with fewer than 30,000 or more than 120,000 public chains were excluded, along with roughly 5 repertoires with anomalous nucleotide sharing. TCRdb retrieved this table from immuneACCESS and kept in-frame rearrangements only. Not all clones are present; in checked studies, unresolved V genes account for under half, and no reason is known for the remainder. V and J calls plus clone size are reproduced from that table; the DNA served to infer D and trimming. The sample table lists 100,000 to 150,000 clones, roughly 68% of them with a count of one. Approximately 6% of the sample is held by the ten biggest clonotypes.

Reading the germline V gene (reference sequence) gives CDR1 SGHNT and CDR2 YYREEE. V and J lose 7 bases and 2 bases, and a span of 16 bases separates them. The cysteine opens and the phenylalanine closes a CDR3 of 14 amino acids. Of all the DNA, just the CDR3 is kept, 42 bases in frame from base 1. The cohort consisted of hundreds of healthy bone marrow donors. At the time of sampling, all cohort members were nominally healthy, though unrecorded immune exposures were likely present. The donor tested CMV seropositive, placing the donor among the 289 seropositive members of the cohort. Each donor provided a peripheral blood sample, and peripheral blood mononuclear cells were used for TCR beta sequencing. Genomic DNA was extracted from the blood cell samples with the Qiagen DNeasy Blood Extraction Kit. Concerning this clone: Its antigen remains unidentified. Qualities for individual bases were not recorded, and no much larger clone is one base off.

The source material was PBMCs. Recombination joined TRBV5-4 with TRBJ2-7; too little of a D gene remains to name it. This receptor was identified in a woman aged 45-65 years in good health and CMV-seropositive. The encoded CDR3 is CASSPGGSAYEQYF. DNA sequence: TGTGCCAGCTCCCCCGGCGGTTCGGCCTACGAGCAGTACTTC.